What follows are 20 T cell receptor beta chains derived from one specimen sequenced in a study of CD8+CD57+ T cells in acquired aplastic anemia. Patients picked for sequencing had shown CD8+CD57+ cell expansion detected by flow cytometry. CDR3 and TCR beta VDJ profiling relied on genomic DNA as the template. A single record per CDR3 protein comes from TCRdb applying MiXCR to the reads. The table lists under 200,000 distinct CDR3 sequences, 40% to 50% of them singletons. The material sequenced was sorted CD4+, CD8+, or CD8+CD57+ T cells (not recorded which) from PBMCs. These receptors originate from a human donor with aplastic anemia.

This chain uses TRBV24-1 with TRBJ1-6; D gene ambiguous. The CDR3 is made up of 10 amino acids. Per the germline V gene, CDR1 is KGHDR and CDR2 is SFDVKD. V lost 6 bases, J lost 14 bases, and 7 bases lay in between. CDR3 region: CATSQITLHF. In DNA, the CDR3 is TGTGCCACCAGTCAGATAACCCTCCACTTT.

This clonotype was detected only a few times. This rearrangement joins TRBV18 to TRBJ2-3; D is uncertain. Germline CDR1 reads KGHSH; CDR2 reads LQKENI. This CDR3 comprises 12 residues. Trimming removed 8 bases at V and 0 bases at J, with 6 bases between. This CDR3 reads CASRASTDTQYF. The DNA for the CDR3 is TGTGCCAGCCGAGCTAGCACAGATACGCAGTATTTT.

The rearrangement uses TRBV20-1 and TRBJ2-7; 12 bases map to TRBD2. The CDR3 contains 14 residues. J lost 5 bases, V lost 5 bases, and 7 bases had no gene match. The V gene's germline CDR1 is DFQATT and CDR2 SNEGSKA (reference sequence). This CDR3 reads CSAATSGSFHEQYF. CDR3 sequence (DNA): TGCAGTGCTGCGACTAGCGGGAGCTTCCACGAGCAGTACTTC.

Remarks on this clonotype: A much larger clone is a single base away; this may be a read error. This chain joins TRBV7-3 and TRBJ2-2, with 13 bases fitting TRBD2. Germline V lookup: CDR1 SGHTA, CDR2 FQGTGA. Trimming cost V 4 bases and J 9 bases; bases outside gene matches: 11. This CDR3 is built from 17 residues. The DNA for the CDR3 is TGTGCCAGCAGCTCCTGGACTAGCGGGGGCTTGGGCAGGGAGCTGTTTTTT. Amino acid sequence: CASSSWTSGGLGRELFF. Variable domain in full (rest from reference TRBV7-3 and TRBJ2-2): GAGVSQTPSNKVTEKGKYVELRCDPISGHTALYWYRQSLGQGPEFLIYFQGTGAADDSGLPNDRFFAVRPEGSVSTLKIQRTERGDSAVYLCASSSWTSGGLGRELFFGEGSRLTVL.

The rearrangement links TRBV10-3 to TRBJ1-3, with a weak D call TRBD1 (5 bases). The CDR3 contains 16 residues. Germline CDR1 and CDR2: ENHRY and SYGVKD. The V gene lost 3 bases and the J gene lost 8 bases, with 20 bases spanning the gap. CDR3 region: CAISDTAGRYRDTIYF. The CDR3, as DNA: TGTGCCATCAGTGACACTGCAGGGAGGTATAGAGACACCATATATTTT.

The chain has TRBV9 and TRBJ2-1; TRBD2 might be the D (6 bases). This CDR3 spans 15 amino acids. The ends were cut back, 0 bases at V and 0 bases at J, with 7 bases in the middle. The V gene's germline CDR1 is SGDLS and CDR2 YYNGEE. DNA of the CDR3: TGTGCCAGCAGCGTAGTGGGAGGCTCCTACAATGAGCAGTTCTTC. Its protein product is CASSVVGGSYNEQFF.

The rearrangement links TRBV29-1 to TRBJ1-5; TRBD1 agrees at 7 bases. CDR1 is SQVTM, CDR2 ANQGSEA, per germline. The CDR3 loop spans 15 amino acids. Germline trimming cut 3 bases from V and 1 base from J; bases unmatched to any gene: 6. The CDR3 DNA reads TGCAGCGTTGATGGGTGGACAGGAAGCAATCAGCCCCAGCATTTT. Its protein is CSVDGWTGSNQPQHF.

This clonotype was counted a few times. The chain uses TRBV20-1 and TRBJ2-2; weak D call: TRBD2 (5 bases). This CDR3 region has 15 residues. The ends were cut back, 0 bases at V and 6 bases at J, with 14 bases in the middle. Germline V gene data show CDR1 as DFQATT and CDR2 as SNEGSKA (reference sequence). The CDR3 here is CSARDAAGIPGELFF. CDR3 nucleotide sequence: TGCAGTGCTAGAGATGCGGCGGGTATCCCCGGGGAGCTGTTTTTT.

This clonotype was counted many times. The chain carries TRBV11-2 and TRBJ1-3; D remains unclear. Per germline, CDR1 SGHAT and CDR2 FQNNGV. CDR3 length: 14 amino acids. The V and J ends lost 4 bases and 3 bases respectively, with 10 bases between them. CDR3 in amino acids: CASSSSRSGNTIYF. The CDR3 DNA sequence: TGTGCCAGCAGCTCGAGCCGGAGTGGAAACACCATATATTTT.

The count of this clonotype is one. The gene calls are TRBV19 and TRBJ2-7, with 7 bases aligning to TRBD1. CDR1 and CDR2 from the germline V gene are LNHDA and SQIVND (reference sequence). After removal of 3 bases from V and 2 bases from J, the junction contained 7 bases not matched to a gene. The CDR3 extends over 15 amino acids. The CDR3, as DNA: TGTGCCAGTAGTATTAGAAGGGACAGTACCTACGAGCAGTACTTC. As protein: CASSIRRDSTYEQYF.

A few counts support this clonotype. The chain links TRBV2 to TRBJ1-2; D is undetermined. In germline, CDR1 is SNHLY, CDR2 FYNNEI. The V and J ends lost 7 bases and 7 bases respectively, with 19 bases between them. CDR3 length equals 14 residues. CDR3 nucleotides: TGTGCCAGCATAGCGACTGGTTTAGGCAGTGGCTACACCTTC. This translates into CASIATGLGSGYTF.

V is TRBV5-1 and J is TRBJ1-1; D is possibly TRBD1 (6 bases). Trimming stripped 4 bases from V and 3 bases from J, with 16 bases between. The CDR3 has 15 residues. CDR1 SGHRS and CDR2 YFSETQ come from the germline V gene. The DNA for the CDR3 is TGCGCCAGCAGCGGAGGGGGGGGCTTTTACACTGAAGCTTTCTTT. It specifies CASSGGGGFYTEAFF.

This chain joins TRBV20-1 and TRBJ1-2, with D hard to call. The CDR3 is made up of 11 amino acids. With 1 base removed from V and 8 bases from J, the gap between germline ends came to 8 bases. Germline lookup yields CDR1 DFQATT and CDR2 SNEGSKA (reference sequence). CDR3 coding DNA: TGCAGTGCTAGAGCGGCGGGAGGCTACACCTTC. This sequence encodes CSARAAGGYTF.

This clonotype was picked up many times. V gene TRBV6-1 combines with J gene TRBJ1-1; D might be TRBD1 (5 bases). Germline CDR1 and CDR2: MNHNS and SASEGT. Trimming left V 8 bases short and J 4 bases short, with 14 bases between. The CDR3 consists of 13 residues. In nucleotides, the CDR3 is TGTGCCAGCCGGAAGGGAGGGGCCACTGAAGCTTTCTTT. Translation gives CASRKGGATEAFF.

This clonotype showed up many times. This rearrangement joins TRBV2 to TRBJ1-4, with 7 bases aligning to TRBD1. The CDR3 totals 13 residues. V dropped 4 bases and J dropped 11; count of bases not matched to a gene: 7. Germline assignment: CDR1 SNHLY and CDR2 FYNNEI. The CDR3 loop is CASSVQGSGKLFF. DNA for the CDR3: TGTGCCAGCAGTGTACAGGGGAGTGGGAAACTGTTTTTT.

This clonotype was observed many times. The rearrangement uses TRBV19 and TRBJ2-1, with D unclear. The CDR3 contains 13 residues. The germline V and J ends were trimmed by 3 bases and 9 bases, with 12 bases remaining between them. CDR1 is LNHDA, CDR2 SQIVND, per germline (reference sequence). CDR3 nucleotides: TGTGCCAGTAGTATTGTGACCTCCGGTGAGCAGTTCTTC. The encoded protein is CASSIVTSGEQFF.

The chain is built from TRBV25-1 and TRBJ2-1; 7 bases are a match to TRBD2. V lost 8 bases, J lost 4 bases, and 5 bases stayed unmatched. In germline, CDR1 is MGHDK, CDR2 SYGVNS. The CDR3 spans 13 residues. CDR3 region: CASASSGYNEQFF. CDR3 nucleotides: TGTGCCAGCGCGTCTAGCGGATACAATGAGCAGTTCTTC.

The CDR3 coding sequence is TGTGCCAGCATCGACAGGGTCGGGTCACCCCTCCACTTT. It yields the protein CASIDRVGSPLHF. The chain employs TRBV7-8 and TRBJ1-6; 7 bases agree with TRBD1. The CDR3 is 13 residues long. Looked up from germline, CDR1 is SGHVS and CDR2 is FQNEAQ. The J segment lost 10 bases and the V segment lost 7 bases, leaving 7 bases of the junction unmatched.

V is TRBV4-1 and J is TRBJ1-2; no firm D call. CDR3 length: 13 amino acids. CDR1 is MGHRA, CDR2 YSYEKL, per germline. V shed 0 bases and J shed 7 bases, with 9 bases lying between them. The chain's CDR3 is CASSQEIGSGYTF. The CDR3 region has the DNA TGCGCCAGCAGCCAAGAGATAGGATCTGGCTACACCTTC.

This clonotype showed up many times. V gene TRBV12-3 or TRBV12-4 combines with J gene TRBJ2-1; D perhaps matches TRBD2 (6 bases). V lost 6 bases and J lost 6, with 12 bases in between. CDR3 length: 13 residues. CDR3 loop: CASSLGLPNEQFF. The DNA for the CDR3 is TGTGCCAGCAGCCTGGGACTGCCCAATGAGCAGTTCTTC.